This TCR beta chain was observed in a study of blood T cells in healthy people across ages (dated by TCRdb to between 2014 and 2016). Describing the broader study: In model experiments, template switching captured about one uniquely barcoded TCR beta cDNA molecule for every two T cells. Age-related changes in TCR beta repertoire diversity were measured in the study by deep sequencing normalized with unique cDNA molecular identifiers. The donors were divided into four age groups: young (average about 15 years), middle-aged (approximately 41), aged (approximately 62) and long-lived (roughly 82). Donors of different ages were randomly distributed across sequencing lanes to avoid experimental bias. Two additional independent replicas of 1 million unique cDNA reads from the same blood draw were analyzed for two donors (one aged 18 to 30 and one aged 80 or older).

From the cysteine up to the phenylalanine, the CDR3 has a length of 15 residues. Only the CDR3 portion is preserved as DNA: 45 bases, with reading frame beginning at the first base. The germline V gene provides CDR1 SGHTA and CDR2 FQGNSA. A distance of 15 bases separates the germline ends of V and J, which lose 3 bases and 7 bases respectively. This clonotype was counted only a few times. What this receptor recognizes is not known. Per-nucleotide qualities are absent, and no much larger clonotype sits a single base away. Study-wide findings and limitations: Observed TCR beta diversity per million T cells fell roughly linearly with age, and a significant reduction was already apparent by age about 38. Bulk unsorted PBMC profiling prevented conclusive comparison of naive and antigen-experienced compartments. Estimates of total diversity from one million sequenced T cells were regarded as lower bounds and underestimates. Because the CMV infection status of the donors was unknown, age-related changes in expanded clonotypes may potentially have been confounded. There was a strong correlation between observed TCR beta diversity and the percentage of naive T cells measured by flow cytometry. Compared with the aged group, more naive CD4+ T cells, fewer expanded clones and increased TCR diversity were shown by the long-lived group, suggesting age selection.

Library creation used 5' RACE. The run used an Illumina HiSeq 2500. The second PCR ran for about 7 to 11 cycles and used a J-beta primer mix along with a sample-barcoded 5' primer. A template-switch 5' adaptor carrying 12 random nucleotides introduced a unique molecular identifier onto each TCR beta cDNA molecule. Each sample yielded at least 2.5 million CDR3-containing paired-end reads. First-strand cDNA was synthesized from all RNA with the Mint cDNA synthesis kit, primed by a TRBC-specific oligonucleotide. Following uracil-DNA glycosylase treatment, all cDNA underwent a first 18-cycle PCR with the universal primers M1SS and BC2_uni_R. The authors' pipeline ran thus. For normalization, 1 million high-quality reads were randomly selected from each sample, with every read carrying a distinct molecular identifier. Instead of being binned into consensus sequences, reads that shared molecular identifiers were thrown out. MiTCR, set to a Q25 quality threshold and the strictest error-elimination algorithm, was used for CDR3 identification, clonotype clustering and error correction. A nonparametric unseen species model with Euler transformation was used to estimate lower-bound total TCR beta diversity. TCRdb itself trimmed the public reads at Q25 with fastp, ran MiXCR and retained productive beta chains. Rows with a matching CDR3 protein are joined into one entry that keeps the most common DNA and genes. These V and J calls are TCRdb output, not the study's own analysis. Counted in this sample were around 1,700,000 distinct CDR3 sequences; over 25% of them appeared once. The ten largest clones represent approximately 7.7% of the sample.

Systemically healthy Caucasian individuals from Russia, approximately 39 in total and aged roughly 6 to 95 years, were included as donors. Around 9.7 milliliters of peripheral blood were collected from each donor into EDTA-treated Vacutainer tubes. Ficoll-Paque density-gradient centrifugation was used to isolate PBMCs, with at least 7 million per sample. Total RNA was extracted from PBMCs with Trizol reagent, with at least 5.5 micrograms obtained per sample. The percentages of naive CD45RAhigh/CD27high T cells were determined by flow cytometry on a PBMC aliquot from every donor. The receptor comes from a woman aged 30 to 39 in good health. The chain employs TRBV7-2 and TRBJ1-4; a weak D assignment points to TRBD1 (6 bases agree). Sequenced sample: blood. The CDR3 protein sequence reads: CASSLLGGLGEKLFF. The bases are TGTGCCAGCAGCTTGCTGGGGGGCTTGGGTGAAAAACTGTTTTTT. This CDR3, with the reference TRBV7-2 and TRBJ1-4 proteins standing in past its ends, gives the full variable domain GAGVSQSPSNKVTEKGKDVELRCDPISGHTALYWYRQSLGQGLEFLIYFQGNSAPDKSGLPSDRFSAERTGGSVSTLTIQRTQQEDSAVYLCASSLLGGLGEKLFFGSGTQLSVL.